This T cell receptor (beta chain) was observed in a study of beta chain features in type 1 diabetes. Turning to the study itself: Sorted cells examined across all samples numbered 95 million to 120 million.

V lost 0 bases to trimming and J lost 4 bases; unmatched junction nucleotides: 4. CDR3 length: 16 amino acids. Per germline, CDR1 LGHNA and CDR2 YNFKEQ. Whole-study findings and limits: People with Type 1 diabetes carried modestly yet significantly shorter TCRB CDR3s in all four CD4+ subsets.

Every isolated RNA sample was fully reverse transcribed, so sequencing captured expressed TCRB transcripts. Libraries were prepared by immunoSEQ multiplex PCR; TCRdb keeps only in-frame clonotypes and omits some of them. The data contain hundreds of thousands of clones, around 15% of them singletons. As for this clone: The antigen is not known.

V is TRBV4-2 and J is TRBJ2-5, with 11 bases identical to TRBD2. This receptor was obtained from a man younger than 35 with type 1 diabetes. The sample consisted of naive CD4+ T cells from blood. This chain's CDR3 is CASSQDGLAGLETQYF. The CDR3 coding sequence is TGTGCCAGCAGCCAAGATGGACTAGCGGGTCTAGAGACCCAGTACTTC.